These T cell receptor beta chains were read from a single sample in a study of shared clonotypes between healthy human individuals. This table comes from immunoSEQ multiplex PCR, and its TCRdb copy is limited to in-frame clones, with some not included. The table shows more than 2,000,000 clones, with 80% to 95% occurring only once. Sequencing used naive CD4+ T cells from PBMCs. The receptors derive from a man aged 18 to 29 in good health. Some clones in this sample may be carry-over from other donors' samples. The CDR3 runs from the conserved cysteine through the conserved F or W. The order of the fields is D gene, V gene, J gene, clone size, CDR3 DNA, CDR3 protein. A D gene is named only where the DNA matches it firmly. Only some rows state a clone size, as once, few, many or a class for expanded clones.

>TRBD1|TRBV18|TRBJ1-1|few
TGTGCCAGCTCACCGACGACAGGGGGGACTGAAGCTTTCTTT
CASSPTTGGTEAFF
>NA|TRBV5-1|TRBJ2-7|NA
TGCGCCAGCAGCTTGGGAGCGGGCGGCTCCTACGAGCAGTACTTC
CASSLGAGGSYEQYF
>TRBD1|TRBV5-5|TRBJ1-1|NA
TGTGCCAGCACCAAGAGAGCGGCAGGGGGTGCTGAAGCTTTCTTT
CASTKRAAGGAEAFF
>TRBD1|TRBV19|TRBJ2-7|NA
TGTGCCAGTAGTACGATACAGGGGGACGAGCAGTACTTC
CASSTIQGDEQYF
>NA|TRBV18|TRBJ1-2|NA
TGTGCCAGCTCCCCGAACACGAGTCCTGACTATGGCTACACCTTC
CASSPNTSPDYGYTF
>NA|TRBV30|TRBJ2-3|NA
TGTGCCGGGAACCACCGTCGGGGCACAGATACGCAGTATTTT
CAGNHRRGTDTQYF
>NA|TRBV6-7|TRBJ1-1|once
TGTGCCAGCAGTTACGGGGGTATCACTGAAGCTTTCTTT
CASSYGGITEAFF
>NA|TRBV7-5|TRBJ2-1|NA
TGTGTCAGAAGCACCTGGACTAGCGGGATCAAGTACAATGAGCAGTTCTTC
CVRSTWTSGIKYNEQFF
>NA|TRBV11-1|TRBJ2-3|few
TGTGCCAGCAAGGATCAGGGGATGAGCACAGATACGCAGTATTTT
CASKDQGMSTDTQYF
>NA|TRBV29-1|TRBJ1-2|NA
TGCAGCGTTGCCCCACGATTAATTGGTGGCTACACCTTC
CSVAPRLIGGYTF
>TRBD2|TRBV29-1|TRBJ2-2|NA
TGCAGCGCAACTAGCGGGAGTGTGGCCGGGGAGCTGTTTTTT
CSATSGSVAGELFF
>NA|TRBV5-1|TRBJ1-4|once
TGCGCCAGCAGCGACGGACGGTCCCCTATTTCCCCTAATGAAAAACTGTTTTTT
CASSDGRSPISPNEKLFF
>TRBD2|TRBV9|TRBJ2-5|NA
TGTGCCAGCAGCGTGGGAGCGGGAGGGCTAGAGACCCAGTACTTC
CASSVGAGGLETQYF
>NA|TRBV5-6|TRBJ2-3|NA
TGTGCCAGCAGCCCGCCCCTTGGGACCGGCCGTCGCACAGATACGCAGTATTTT
CASSPPLGTGRRTDTQYF
>NA|TRBV20-1|TRBJ1-1|NA
TGCAGTGCGATGAACACTGAAGCTTTCTTT
CSAMNTEAFF
>NA|TRBV7-3|TRBJ2-2|NA
TGTGCCAGCAGCTTGGGGGTAGAAGGGGAGCTGTTTTTT
CASSLGVEGELFF
>NA|TRBV13|TRBJ2-7|NA
TGTGCCAGCAGCTGGAGAACAGGGCTCGAGCAGTACTTC
CASSWRTGLEQYF
>NA|TRBV5-4|TRBJ2-7|NA
TGTGCCAGCAGCCCAATTCCCCAGGGGAACTACGAGCAGTACTTC
CASSPIPQGNYEQYF
>TRBD2|TRBV6-4|TRBJ2-3|NA
TGTGCCAGCAGTGGGCTAGCGGGCGCAGATACGCAGTATTTT
CASSGLAGADTQYF
>NA|TRBV28|TRBJ1-5|NA
TGTGCCAGCAGACCCGAGATCTCCAGAAATCAGCCCCAGCATTTT
CASRPEISRNQPQHF
>NA|TRBV9|TRBJ2-3|NA
TGTGCCAGCAGCGTAGGAAATCTGGATACGCAGTATTTT
CASSVGNLDTQYF
>TRBD1|TRBV7-2|TRBJ1-1|once
TGTGCCAGCAGCTTCGCACAGGGGTGGGAAGCTGAAGCTTTCTTT
CASSFAQGWEAEAFF
>TRBD1|TRBV7-2|TRBJ2-3|NA
TGTGCCAGCAGCTTTCCCAGGGGGCGAAGAAGGAGCACAGATACGCAGTATTTT
CASSFPRGRRRSTDTQYF
>NA|TRBV28|TRBJ2-7|NA
TGTGCCAGCACACAGTTGGAGGGGTTTAGCTACGAGCAGTACTTC
CASTQLEGFSYEQYF
>NA|TRBV7-9|TRBJ1-1|NA
TGTGCCAGCAGCTTAGAGCGACAGAGAGAAGCTTTCTTT
CASSLERQREAFF
>TRBD1|TRBV9|TRBJ2-1|once
TGTGCCAGCAGCGTTTCCGGACAGGGACGTCGCAATGAGCAGTTCTTC
CASSVSGQGRRNEQFF